The next 23 T cell receptor beta chains were all read from a single sample in a study of CD8 T cells in ankylosing spondylitis. General study results and limits: It appeared that ankylosing spondylitis blood was characterized by a TCR beta motif of several highly homologous variants.

These receptors' antigens are unknown. Using its own MiXCR run on the 5' RACE reads, TCRdb lists one record per CDR3 protein. The sample carries approximately 520,000 distinct CDR3 sequences, roughly 5.2% recorded once. Sequencing was performed on blood, either unsorted or a sorted T cell fraction (not recorded which). All receptors come from a male donor with ankylosing spondylitis.

Ten or more counts support this clonotype. This chain links TRBV6-1 with TRBJ1-1; no clear D. CDR1 and CDR2 (germline): MNHNS, SASEGT. The CDR3 has 15 residues. The V gene lost 7 bases and the J gene lost 1 base, with 16 bases spanning the gap. CDR3: CASNHLGVKNTEAFF. The CDR3 DNA follows: TGTGCCAGCAACCATCTCGGGGTAAAGAACACTGAAGCTTTCTTT.

This clonotype was seen at least ten times. V usage is TRBV20-1 and J usage is TRBJ2-7; D gene ambiguous. The germline gives CDR1 DFQATT, CDR2 SNEGSKA (reference sequence). The CDR3 is 13 residues long. The V and J ends lost 5 bases and 2 bases respectively, with 13 bases between them. CDR3 in amino acids: CSAARVEAYEQYF. DNA of the CDR3: TGCAGTGCTGCCCGGGTTGAGGCCTACGAGCAGTACTTC.

This clonotype was observed many times. The chain combines TRBV7-2 with TRBJ2-2, with a weak D call TRBD1 (5 bases). This CDR3 spans 15 amino acids. V was clipped by 0 bases and J by 10 bases, with 15 bases between them. Germline V gives CDR1 SGHTA, CDR2 FQGNSA. The CDR3 bases are TGTGCCAGCAGCTTAGCGCTCCAGGGAATGACGGAGCTGTTTTTT. This encodes CASSLALQGMTELFF. The full variable domain, its missing parts supplied by reference TRBV7-2 and TRBJ2-2, is GAGVSQSPSNKVTEKGKDVELRCDPISGHTALYWYRQSLGQGLEFLIYFQGNSAPDKSGLPSDRFSAERTGGSVSTLTIQRTQQEDSAVYLCASSLALQGMTELFFGEGSRLTVL.

CDR3 nucleotide sequence: TGTGCCAGCAGGGAACTAGCGGGACTCTACAATGAGCAGTTCTTC. This codes for CASRELAGLYNEQFF. The chain has TRBV7-2 and TRBJ2-1; 10 bases map to TRBD2. CDR1 SGHTA and CDR2 FQGNSA come from the germline V gene. This CDR3 comprises 15 residues. With V trimmed by 6 bases and J by 3 bases, 5 bases remained unmatched.

This clonotype came up many times. J is TRBJ2-3 and V is TRBV13, with a weak D call TRBD2 (5 bases). Trimming cost V 5 bases and J 2 bases, with 17 bases left between them. CDR3 length: 16 residues. Germline V gene sequence: CDR1 PRHDT, CDR2 FYEKMQ (reference sequence). CDR3 region: CASSISLGLATDTQYF. The CDR3 bases are TGTGCCAGCAGCATTTCTCTAGGACTCGCCACAGATACGCAGTATTTT.

This clonotype was seen at least ten times. The chain combines TRBV6-1 with TRBJ2-7, with D possibly matching TRBD1 (6 bases). From germline, CDR1 is MNHNS and CDR2 SASEGT. The germline V and J ends were trimmed by 6 bases and 2 bases, with 14 bases remaining between them. The CDR3 spans 14 residues. The DNA of the CDR3 is TGTGCCAGCAGACCCGGGACACCTCCCTACGAGCAGTACTTC. This translates into CASRPGTPPYEQYF.

This clonotype was seen repeatedly, ten times or more. V is TRBV5-1 and J is TRBJ2-2; D unresolved. V dropped 0 bases and J dropped 4 bases, with 13 bases sitting between them. CDR1 SGHRS and CDR2 YFSETQ come from the germline V gene. The CDR3 consists of 16 residues. CDR3 sequence: CASSLEQNPSTGELFF. The CDR3 nucleotides read TGCGCCAGCAGCTTGGAACAGAATCCATCCACCGGGGAGCTGTTTTTT. Looking up the rest from reference TRBV5-1 and TRBJ2-2 gives the full variable domain: KAGVTQTPRYLIKTRGQQVTLSCSPISGHRSVSWYQQTPGQGLQFLFEYFSETQRNKGNFPGRFSGRQFSNSRSEMNVSTLELGDSALYLCASSLEQNPSTGELFFGEGSRLTVL.

This clonotype was counted ten times or more. The gene calls are TRBV28 and TRBJ2-6, with TRBD1 as a possible D gene (8 bases). Trimming cost V 6 bases and J 4 bases, with 19 bases left between them. The CDR3 has 17 amino acids. Per the germline V gene, CDR1 is MDHEN and CDR2 is SYDVKM. DNA for the CDR3: TGTGCCAGCAGAAATGGACAGGGAGGGTCCGGGGCCAACGTCCTGACTTTC. Amino acid sequence: CASRNGQGGSGANVLTF.

This clonotype was counted ten times or more. This chain connects TRBV4-3 to TRBJ2-4; D is tentatively TRBD1 or TRBD2 (5 bases each). CDR3 size: 13 residues. With 0 bases removed from V and 6 bases from J, the gap between germline ends came to 6 bases. Germline-derived CDR1 and CDR2 are LGHNA and YSLEER. The CDR3 DNA reads TGCGCCAGCAGCCAAGAGAGGGGAAACATTCAGTACTTC. It translates to CASSQERGNIQYF.

There are a few counts of this clonotype. This sequence joins TRBV28 and TRBJ2-7; D unclear. Germline lookup yields CDR1 MDHEN and CDR2 SYDVKM. The V gene lost 5 bases and the J gene lost 4 bases, with 18 bases spanning the gap. The CDR3 loop spans 15 amino acids. CDR3 DNA: TGTGCCAGCAGTGAGACGGGCCGGAGATGGTACGAGCAGTACTTC. Residues: CASSETGRRWYEQYF.

This rearrangement joins TRBV27 to TRBJ2-1; the D gene is possibly TRBD1 (6 bases). The CDR3 has 16 amino acids. The V and J ends lost 2 bases and 5 bases respectively, with 16 bases between them. Germline lookup yields CDR1 MNHEY and CDR2 SMNVEV (reference sequence). The CDR3 loop is CASSLRTQGADNEQFF. The CDR3 DNA reads TGTGCCAGCAGTTTAAGAACACAGGGAGCCGACAATGAGCAGTTCTTC.

This clonotype was observed many times. V gene TRBV10-3 combines with J gene TRBJ2-5; TRBD2 aligns across 7 bases. Trimming at V came to 0 bases and at J to 4 bases, leaving 2 bases not matched to a gene. This CDR3 region has 14 residues. Germline V CDR1 and CDR2: ENHRY, SYGVKD. CDR3 nucleotides: TGTGCCATCAGTGAGTCCACTAGCGTAGAGACCCAGTACTTC. This codes for CAISESTSVETQYF.

This clonotype has at least ten counts. This chain uses TRBV25-1 with TRBJ2-3; 7 bases agree with TRBD2. The CDR3 totals 18 residues. V lost 2 bases and J lost 2; bases outside the gene matches: 13. CDR1 and CDR2 from the germline V gene are MGHDK and SYGVNS. Here the CDR3 DNA reads TGTGCCAGCAGTGAAATTGAGGGTAGCGGGTATACCACAGATACGCAGTATTTT. This sequence encodes CASSEIEGSGYTTDTQYF.

This clonotype was seen a few times. The rearrangement links TRBV28 to TRBJ1-2; perhaps TRBD1 as D (6 bases). The V end was cut by 7 bases, the J end by 1 base, with 13 bases between. Germline V CDR1 and CDR2: MDHEN, SYDVKM. The CDR3 covers 14 residues. Written as DNA, the CDR3 is TGTGCCAGCACCCTAGGGGGGCTTAACTATGGCTACACCTTC. This encodes CASTLGGLNYGYTF.

This clonotype was recorded at least ten times. The chain recombines TRBV29-1 with TRBJ2-1; the D gene is possibly TRBD2 (5 bases). Trimming removed 6 bases from V and 4 bases from J, with 22 bases in between. In germline, CDR1 is SQVTM, CDR2 ANQGSEA. CDR3 length: 16 amino acids. CDR3 coding DNA: TGCAGCGTCCCAACCCCCCGGGGTCTGGAATACAATGAGCAGTTCTTC. Its protein product is CSVPTPRGLEYNEQFF.

This clonotype was recorded at least ten times. V usage is TRBV7-2 and J usage is TRBJ1-1; 8 positions match TRBD1. V lost 1 base and J lost 9; bases outside the gene matches: 10. The CDR3 consists of 15 residues. Per germline, CDR1 SGHTA and CDR2 FQGNSA. In DNA, the CDR3 is TGTGCCAGCAGCTTAGATAGGACAGGGAATCTTAAAGCTTTCTTT. Translating it yields CASSLDRTGNLKAFF.

This clonotype showed up many times. The chain has TRBV5-1 and TRBJ2-3; 8 bases match TRBD2. The CDR3 has 15 residues. Germline V gives CDR1 SGHRS, CDR2 YFSETQ. With 3 bases clipped from V and 6 bases from J, the junction kept 9 bases outside the gene matches. CDR3 nucleotide sequence: TGCGCCAGCAGCTCGGCGAGAGCGGGAGTGGATACGCAGTATTTT. Encoded protein: CASSSARAGVDTQYF.

In this sample, this clonotype turned up many times. This chain uses TRBV12-3 or TRBV12-4 with TRBJ1-1; 9 bases match TRBD1. This CDR3 contains 13 residues. V shed 4 bases and J 11 bases; nucleotides not matched to a gene: 8. The CDR3 spells CASSSWTGVAAFF. CDR3 sequence (DNA): TGTGCCAGCAGTTCTTGGACAGGGGTGGCGGCTTTCTTT.

This clonotype has at least ten counts. The chain uses TRBV7-9 and TRBJ2-7; 15 bases agree with TRBD2. The CDR3 is 16 amino acids. Germline CDR1 and CDR2: SEHNR and FQNEAQ (reference sequence). V was clipped by 5 bases and J by 3 bases; unmatched bases: 5. This chain's CDR3 is CASSLGLAGGYYEQYF. The CDR3 bases are TGTGCCAGCAGCCTAGGACTAGCGGGAGGGTACTACGAGCAGTACTTC.

This clonotype was seen repeatedly, ten times or more. V is TRBV4-2 and J is TRBJ2-4, with 8 bases fitting TRBD2. There are 15 residues in the CDR3. The V segment lost 2 bases and the J segment 6 bases; nucleotides outside the gene matches: 6. Per germline, CDR1 LGHNA and CDR2 YNFKEQ. DNA of the CDR3: TGTGCCAGCAGCCAAAGAGCGGGAGCAGGAAACATTCAGTACTTC. It codes for CASSQRAGAGNIQYF.

This clonotype was seen many times. V is TRBV20-1 and J is TRBJ2-7; 10 bases fit TRBD2. V shed 5 bases, J shed 3 bases, and the junction held 7 bases outside the gene matches. Germline CDR1 and CDR2: DFQATT and SNEGSKA (reference sequence). CDR3 length: 14 amino acids. This CDR3 is CSAGYPSGSYEQYF. The CDR3 nucleotides are TGCAGTGCTGGTTACCCTAGCGGGAGCTACGAGCAGTACTTC.

The count of this clonotype is one. The V gene is TRBV6-2 or TRBV6-3, the J gene TRBJ2-1, with D perhaps matching TRBD2 (6 bases). V was clipped by 2 bases and J by 0 bases, with 14 bases between them. The CDR3 runs 17 residues. The germline CDR1 and CDR2 sequences are MNHEY and SVGEGT. The CDR3 DNA reads TGTGCCAGCAGTTACGAGGTAGCGGAGACCTCCTACAATGAGCAGTTCTTC. It encodes CASSYEVAETSYNEQFF.

This clonotype appeared a few times. The chain combines TRBV7-2 with TRBJ2-2; D is uncertain. CDR3 length: 15 residues. Trimming removed 1 base at V and 6 bases at J, with 12 bases between. Looked up from germline, CDR1 is SGHTA and CDR2 is FQGNSA. The CDR3 DNA sequence: TGTGCCAGCAGCTTAGGAGTACGCAGCGCCGGGGAGCTGTTTTTT. Its protein is CASSLGVRSAGELFF.